Listed below are T cell receptor beta chains from one sample, sequenced in a study of blood T cells in healthy people across ages. TCRdb analysed the 5' RACE reads with MiXCR anew, one entry per CDR3 protein. The sample holds 550,000 to 750,000 distinct CDR3 sequences, around 20% seen once. Sequencing was performed on blood. The receptors were sampled from a man aged 65 to 85 in good health. Each CDR3 is given without its conserved first and last residue. The order of the fields is CDR3 protein, V gene, J gene.

ASSQSSEKLF	TRBV3-1	TRBJ1-4
ASSVVGQGASEAF	TRBV9	TRBJ1-1
SVAVYNEQF	TRBV29-1	TRBJ2-1
ASSLRTTYEQY	TRBV7-8	TRBJ2-7
ASSIPRNQRSTGELF	TRBV7-9	TRBJ2-2
SARWQETQY	TRBV20-1	TRBJ2-5
ASSFAGAYNGQF	TRBV5-4	TRBJ2-1
ASAGMSRDTYTDTQY	TRBV28	TRBJ2-3
ARTMVRENSNQPQH	TRBV19	TRBJ1-5
ASSLDSGGERQF	TRBV5-1	-
ASSQRPKGDTGETQY	TRBV7-9	TRBJ2-5
ASSAHGTHQETQY	TRBV25-1	TRBJ2-5
ASSPLGSGSADTQY	TRBV18	TRBJ2-3
ASSHGTGSAKNIQY	TRBV5-6	TRBJ2-4
SAYPRESYNEQF	TRBV20-1	TRBJ2-1
SARGTVDEQF	TRBV20-1	-
ASRRWGAYEQY	TRBV5-6	TRBJ2-7
ASKGSTQY	TRBV11-2	TRBJ2-3
ASSLVSGAYNEQF	TRBV7-6	TRBJ2-1
ASSRARAGINTEAF	TRBV3-1	TRBJ1-1
ASIPGTEAF	TRBV6-6	TRBJ1-1
ASTPGTEAF	TRBV28	TRBJ1-1
ATSRGPTGDLAEAF	TRBV15	TRBJ1-1
SAANIDADWNTEAF	TRBV20-1	TRBJ1-1
ASSQARAGRNNEQF	TRBV14	TRBJ2-1
ASSFGGGGPYEQY	TRBV7-9	TRBJ2-7
ASSFGQQREQY	TRBV28	TRBJ2-7
SASTGGYNQPQH	TRBV20-1	TRBJ1-5
SARDPSVDTQY	TRBV20-1	TRBJ2-3
ASSQDISSYNEQF	TRBV5-1	TRBJ2-1
ASSSVRGQVYEQY	TRBV28	TRBJ2-7
SALKASGSNEQF	TRBV20-1	TRBJ2-1
ASSQDSAGIQY	TRBV3-1	TRBJ2-4
SARDPTSGSSYEQY	TRBV20-1	TRBJ2-7
ASSPLGAYGYT	TRBV18	TRBJ1-2
ASSEALGLGNTIY	TRBV2	TRBJ1-3
ASSPGQRNTGELF	TRBV7-6	TRBJ2-2
ASSTTGFDTQY	TRBV5-1	TRBJ2-3
SARRQNSPLH	TRBV20-1	TRBJ1-6
ASSGTSGRPYNEQF	TRBV28	TRBJ2-1
ASSLGTGVSYEQY	TRBV5-1	TRBJ2-7
ASSTDIPGELF	TRBV12-3/TRBV12-4	TRBJ2-2
ASSLGWEETQY	TRBV5-6	TRBJ2-5
ASSLITLETQY	TRBV5-4	TRBJ2-5
ASSQVETGGEAF	TRBV3-1	TRBJ1-1